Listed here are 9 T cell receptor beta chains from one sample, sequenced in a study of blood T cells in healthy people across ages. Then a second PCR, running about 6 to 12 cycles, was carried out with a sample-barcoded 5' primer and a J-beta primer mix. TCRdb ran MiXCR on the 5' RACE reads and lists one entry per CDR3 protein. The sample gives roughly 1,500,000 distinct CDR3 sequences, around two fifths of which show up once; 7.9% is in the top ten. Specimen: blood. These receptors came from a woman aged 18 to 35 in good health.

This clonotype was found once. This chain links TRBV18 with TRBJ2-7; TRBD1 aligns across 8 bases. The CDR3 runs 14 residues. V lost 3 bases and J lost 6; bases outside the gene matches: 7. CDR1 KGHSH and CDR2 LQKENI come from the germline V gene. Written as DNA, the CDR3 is TGTGCCAGCTCACCGGACAGGGTGGCGGGCGAGCAGTACTTC. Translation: CASSPDRVAGEQYF.

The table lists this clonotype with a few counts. The DNA for the CDR3 is TGCGCCAGCAGCCTGATGACAGGAGCCTCCTACGAGCAGTACTTC. Protein: CASSLMTGASYEQYF. The J gene is TRBJ2-7, the V gene TRBV5-1; tentatively, D is TRBD1 (6 bases). Trimming took off 4 bases at V and 0 bases at J, with 14 bases between the two ends. Per germline, CDR1 SGHRS and CDR2 YFSETQ. The CDR3 covers 15 residues.

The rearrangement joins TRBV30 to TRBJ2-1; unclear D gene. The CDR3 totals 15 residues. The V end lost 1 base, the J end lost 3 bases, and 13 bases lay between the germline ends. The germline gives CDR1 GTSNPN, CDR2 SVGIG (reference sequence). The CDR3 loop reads CAWSGVTRLYNEQFF. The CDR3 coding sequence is TGTGCCTGGAGTGGGGTTACCCGTCTCTACAATGAGCAGTTCTTC.

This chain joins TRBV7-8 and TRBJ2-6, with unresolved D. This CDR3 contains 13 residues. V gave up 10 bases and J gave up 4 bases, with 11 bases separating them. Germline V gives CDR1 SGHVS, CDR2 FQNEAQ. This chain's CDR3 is CAILDAGANVLTF. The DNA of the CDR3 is TGTGCCATCTTAGACGCCGGGGCCAACGTCCTGACTTTC.

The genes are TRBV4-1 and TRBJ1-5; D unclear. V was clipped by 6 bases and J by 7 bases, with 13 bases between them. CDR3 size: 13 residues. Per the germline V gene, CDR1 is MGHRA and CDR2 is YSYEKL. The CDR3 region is CASSWSIGQPQHF. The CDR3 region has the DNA TGCGCCAGCAGTTGGAGTATTGGCCAGCCCCAGCATTTT.

DNA for the CDR3: TGTGCCAGCGCACCCGACAGGGTAATTAGGAACACTGAAGCTTTCTTT. This gives the protein CASAPDRVIRNTEAFF. V gene TRBV25-1 combines with J gene TRBJ1-1; TRBD1 aligns across 7 bases. This CDR3 is built from 16 residues. CDR1 and CDR2 from the germline V gene are MGHDK and SYGVNS. Germline trimming cut 8 bases from V and 1 base from J; bases unmatched to any gene: 13.

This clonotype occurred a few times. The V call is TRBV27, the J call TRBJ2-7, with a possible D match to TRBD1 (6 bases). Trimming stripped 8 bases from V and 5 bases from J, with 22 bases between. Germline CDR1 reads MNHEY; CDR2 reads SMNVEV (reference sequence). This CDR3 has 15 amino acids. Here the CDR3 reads CASSQGLGVRHEQYF. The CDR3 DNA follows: TGTGCCAGCTCCCAGGGGCTGGGGGTTCGCCACGAGCAGTACTTC.

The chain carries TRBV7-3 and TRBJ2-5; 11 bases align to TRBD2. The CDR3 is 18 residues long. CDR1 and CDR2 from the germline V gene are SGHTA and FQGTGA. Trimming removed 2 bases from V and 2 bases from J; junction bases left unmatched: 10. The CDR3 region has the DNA TGTGCCAGCAGCTTAGAGGCTAGCGGGGGGCGGGAGCAAGAGACCCAGTACTTC. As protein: CASSLEASGGREQETQYF.

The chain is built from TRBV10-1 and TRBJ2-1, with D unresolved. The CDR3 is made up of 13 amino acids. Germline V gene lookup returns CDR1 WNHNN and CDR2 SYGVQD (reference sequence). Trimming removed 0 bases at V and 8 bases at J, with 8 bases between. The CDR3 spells CASSESAPDEQFF. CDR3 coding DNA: TGCGCCAGCAGTGAGTCGGCGCCGGATGAGCAGTTCTTC.